Below are 32 T cell receptor beta chains sequenced from a single sample in a study of shared clonotypes between healthy human individuals. TCRdb's table, derived via immunoSEQ multiplex PCR, lists solely in-frame clones and lacks some. The top ten clones hold about 0.39% of a sample with 2 million to 3 million clones, over 85% of them seen once. The sequencing input was naive CD4+ T cells from PBMCs. Subset defined: CD45RA+ positively selected. These receptors originate from a man aged 18 to 30 in good health. Some clones in this sample may be carry-over from other donors' samples.

The chain carries TRBV4-1 and TRBJ2-5, with a tentative D call TRBD2 (6 bases). The CDR3 extends over 19 amino acids. The V end was cut by 4 bases, the J end by 0 bases, with 24 bases between. Germline V gene sequence: CDR1 MGHRA, CDR2 YSYEKL. In nucleotides, the CDR3 is TGCGCCAGCAGCCCTAAGCGGCATGACGGGACTTGGTACCAAGAGACCCAGTACTTC. This gives the protein CASSPKRHDGTWYQETQYF.

Only a few counts were recorded for this clone. The gene calls are TRBV28 and TRBJ1-1; a weak D match, TRBD1 (5 bases). V lost 4 bases to trimming and J lost 4 bases, with 16 bases between them. The CDR3 spans 15 residues. Germline CDR1 reads MDHEN; CDR2 reads SYDVKM. CDR3 nucleotide sequence: TGTGCCAGCAGTTCAGACTGGACATTACTCACTGAAGCTTTCTTT. Translated: CASSSDWTLLTEAFF.

The chain has TRBV28 and TRBJ2-7, with 9 bases matching TRBD1. CDR1 is MDHEN, CDR2 SYDVKM, per germline. The CDR3 sequence is 15 residues long. J gave up 7 bases and V 5 bases, and 12 bases lay outside the gene matches. Written as DNA, the CDR3 is TGTGCCAGCAGTAGCTTTGGGACAGGGAGCTCGGAGCAGTACTTC. Translating gives CASSSFGTGSSEQYF. Full variable domain (missing parts from reference TRBV28 and TRBJ2-7): DVKVTQSSRYLVKRTGEKVFLECVQDMDHENMFWYRQDPGLGLRLIYFSYDVKMKEKGDIPEGYSVSREKKERFSLILESASTNQTSMYLCASSSFGTGSSEQYFGPGTRLTVT.

This chain joins TRBV6-5 and TRBJ1-2; D might be TRBD1 (5 bases). Germline lookup yields CDR1 MNHEY and CDR2 SVGAGI. The V and J ends lost 5 bases and 3 bases respectively, with 16 bases between them. This CDR3 is 15 amino acids long. The CDR3 DNA reads as TGTGCCAGCAGTAAATCCGGGGCTCAGTACTATGGCTACACCTTC. As protein: CASSKSGAQYYGYTF.

The V gene is TRBV30, the J gene TRBJ2-3, with D perhaps TRBD2 (5 bases). This CDR3 has 16 amino acids. V lost 1 base and J lost 0, with 14 bases in between. Germline V CDR1 and CDR2: GTSNPN, SVGIG (reference sequence). The CDR3 here is CAWSGTHYDSTDTQYF. CDR3 bases: TGTGCCTGGAGTGGGACTCACTATGATAGCACAGATACGCAGTATTTT. Variable domain in full (rest from reference TRBV30 and TRBJ2-3): SQTIHQWPATLVQPVGSPLSLECTVEGTSNPNLYWYRQAAGRGLQLLFYSVGIGQISSEVPQNLSASRPQDRQFILSSKKLLLSDSGFYLCAWSGTHYDSTDTQYFGPGTRLTVL.

The chain employs TRBV28 and TRBJ1-5; D gene ambiguous. CDR1 is MDHEN and CDR2 is SYDVKM in the germline V gene. V lost 0 bases and J lost 10, with 7 bases in between. This CDR3 is 12 amino acids long. DNA of the CDR3: TGTGCCAGCAGTTTATGGGTATCTCCCCAGCATTTT. The encoded protein is CASSLWVSPQHF.

This clone was seen a few times. This chain joins TRBV5-1 and TRBJ1-1; D ambiguous. The CDR3 loop spans 14 amino acids. Between the trimmed V and J ends, which lost 0 bases and 0 bases, there was a span of 6 bases. Germline values: CDR1 SGHRS, CDR2 YFSETQ. CDR3 sequence (DNA): TGCGCCAGCAGCTTGGTTCCGATGAACACTGAAGCTTTCTTT. This encodes CASSLVPMNTEAFF.

This rearrangement joins TRBV30 to TRBJ2-5; weak D call: TRBD2 (6 bases). This CDR3 comprises 14 residues. The V gene's germline CDR1 is GTSNPN and CDR2 SVGIG (reference sequence). Deletions cut 5 bases from V and 5 bases from J, with 18 bases between. CDR3 amino acids: CAWAEGHAGETQYF. The CDR3 DNA reads as TGTGCCTGGGCGGAGGGCCACGCGGGGGAGACCCAGTACTTC.

The rearrangement uses TRBV4-2 and TRBJ1-2, with D possibly TRBD1 on 5 matching bases. This CDR3 contains 18 residues. Germline CDR1 is LGHNA and CDR2 is YNFKEQ. Trimming stripped 1 base from V and 7 bases from J, with 25 bases between. CDR3 region: CASSQVALLGRGTGGYTF. The CDR3 DNA sequence: TGTGCCAGCAGCCAAGTGGCTCTCTTAGGGCGGGGGACGGGTGGCTACACCTTC.

The chain has TRBV7-6 and TRBJ2-7; tentatively, D is TRBD1 or TRBD2 (5 bases each). V shed 11 bases and J shed 1 base, with 15 bases lying between them. Germline assignment: CDR1 SGHVS and CDR2 FNYEAQ. The CDR3 length is 13 residues. CDR3 sequence: CAPVRGVSYEQYF. The CDR3 coding sequence is TGTGCCCCCGTGAGGGGAGTATCCTACGAGCAGTACTTC.

This sequence joins TRBV4-3 and TRBJ2-5; D remains unclear. The germline CDR1 and CDR2 sequences are LGHNA and YSLEER. This CDR3 is built from 16 residues. The V gene lost 0 bases and the J gene lost 1 base, with 12 bases spanning the gap. The CDR3 spells CASSQESGYLQETQYF. CDR3 nucleotide sequence: TGCGCCAGCAGCCAAGAAAGTGGATACCTCCAAGAGACCCAGTACTTC.

V gene TRBV29-1 combines with J gene TRBJ1-6, with a weak D call TRBD1 (6 bases). V lost 7 bases, J lost 9 bases, and 16 bases lay in between. The CDR3 is 13 residues long. Germline CDR1 SQVTM, CDR2 ANQGSEA. The CDR3 DNA reads TGCAGCGCCGCGGACAGTTGGGGTTCACCCCTCCACTTT. Amino acids: CSAADSWGSPLHF.

The CDR3 reads CAISDGRIGTDTQYF. CDR3 in DNA: TGTGCCATCAGTGATGGCCGGATCGGGACAGATACGCAGTATTTT. The V call is TRBV10-3, the J call TRBJ2-3, with unresolved D. CDR1 is ENHRY and CDR2 is SYGVKD in the germline V gene. V shed 3 bases and J shed 3 bases, with 13 bases lying between them. The CDR3 has 15 amino acids.

This chain joins TRBV27 and TRBJ1-4; 8 bases are shared with TRBD1. V was pared by 8 bases and J by 7 bases, with 6 bases of the junction left unmatched. This CDR3 region has 13 residues. Germline CDR1 reads MNHEY; CDR2 reads SMNVEV (reference sequence). CDR3 nucleotides: TGTGCCAGCCGAACACAGGGGGGTGAAAAACTGTTTTTT. It translates to CASRTQGGEKLFF.

The chain uses TRBV29-1 and TRBJ2-7; 7 nucleotides agree with TRBD1. Losses at the gene ends were 8 bases for V and 6 bases for J; bases not matched to a gene: 7. Germline CDR1 is SQVTM and CDR2 is ANQGSEA. The CDR3 is 11 residues long. The CDR3 coding sequence is TGCAGCTCAACCACAGGGGTCGAGCAGTACTTC. This encodes CSSTTGVEQYF.

This chain connects TRBV29-1 to TRBJ1-2; maybe TRBD1 (6 bases). V lost 0 bases, J lost 8 bases, and 22 bases lay in between. CDR1 and CDR2 (germline): SQVTM, ANQGSEA. The CDR3 is made up of 16 amino acids. The CDR3 nucleotides read TGCAGCGTTGAAGACAGGCACATTACAGGGCTATGGGGCTACACCTTC. Translation: CSVEDRHITGLWGYTF.

This chain connects TRBV5-1 to TRBJ1-2; D is unclear. V gave up 0 bases and J gave up 4 bases, with 10 bases separating them. The CDR3 extends over 14 amino acids. Germline V CDR1 and CDR2: SGHRS, YFSETQ. CDR3 amino acids: CASSLAPGSYGYTF. CDR3 DNA sequence: TGCGCCAGCAGCTTGGCCCCAGGTTCCTATGGCTACACCTTC.

The chain carries TRBV4-1 and TRBJ2-1, with 12 positions matching TRBD2. Germline CDR1 MGHRA, CDR2 YSYEKL. V lost 4 bases, J lost 7 bases, and 8 bases stayed unmatched. The CDR3 is made up of 16 amino acids. DNA of the CDR3: TGCGCCAGCAGCCCCCCCTTTGGGACTAGCGGGAATGAGCAGTTCTTC. Protein sequence: CASSPPFGTSGNEQFF.

The gene calls are TRBV19 and TRBJ2-1, with TRBD2 as a possible D gene (5 bases). The V end lost 5 bases, the J end lost 0 bases, and 11 bases lay between the germline ends. The CDR3 spans 15 residues. Germline loops: CDR1 LNHDA, CDR2 SQIVND (reference sequence). The CDR3 nucleotides read TGTGCCAGTAGTGAGGGCCTGAGCTCCTACAATGAGCAGTTCTTC. Its translation: CASSEGLSSYNEQFF.

This chain uses TRBV15 with TRBJ2-1; 7 bases are shared with TRBD2. Unmatched junction bases numbered 12, after V lost 1 base and J lost 0 bases. Per germline, CDR1 LNHNV and CDR2 YYDKDF (reference sequence). This CDR3 contains 19 residues. The CDR3 DNA reads TGTGCCACCAGCAGAGGAAGGCTAGCGGTCGCTAGCTCCTACAATGAGCAGTTCTTC. Residues: CATSRGRLAVASSYNEQFF.

Note on this clone: Other nucleotide sequences from this sample produce the same CDR3. J is TRBJ2-2 and V is TRBV9; no clear D. Per the germline V gene, CDR1 is SGDLS and CDR2 is YYNGEE. The CDR3 is 12 amino acids. V lost 2 bases to trimming and J lost 8 bases, with 7 bases between them. For the CDR3, the DNA is TGTGCCAGCAGCGTCGGAAGGGGGGAGCTGTTTTTT. Amino acids: CASSVGRGELFF. The full variable domain, completed using reference TRBV9 and TRBJ2-2, is DSGVTQTPKHLITATGQRVTLRCSPRSGDLSVYWYQQSLDQGLQFLIQYYNGEERAKGNILERFSAQQFPDLHSELNLSSLELGDSALYFCASSVGRGELFFGEGSRLTVL.

The chain couples TRBV9 to TRBJ2-5; weak D call: TRBD2 (6 bases). Germline CDR1 reads SGDLS; CDR2 reads YYNGEE. The CDR3 length is 16 residues. With 1 base removed from V and 1 base from J, the gap between germline ends came to 14 bases. CDR3 nucleotide sequence: TGTGCCAGCAGCGTACGCAGCGGAGGGTCCCAAGAGACCCAGTACTTC. Translated: CASSVRSGGSQETQYF.

This chain uses TRBV5-1 with TRBJ2-7; D is undetermined. The V end lost 5 bases, the J end lost 2 bases, and 5 bases lay between the germline ends. There are 11 residues in the CDR3. CDR1 and CDR2 (germline): SGHRS, YFSETQ. CDR3 in DNA: TGCGCCAGCAGGGCAGCCTACGAGCAGTACTTC. This sequence encodes CASRAAYEQYF.

The chain has TRBV6-6 and TRBJ2-5, with 13 bases fitting TRBD2. The CDR3 loop spans 15 amino acids. Germline-derived CDR1 and CDR2 are MNHNY and SVGAGI (reference sequence). V shed 5 bases and J 2 bases; nucleotides not matched to a gene: 2. Written as DNA, the CDR3 is TGTGCCAGCAGTCAGGGACTAGCGGGACAAGAGACCCAGTACTTC. It is translated as CASSQGLAGQETQYF.

This chain joins TRBV28 and TRBJ1-2; D unclear. CDR3 size: 13 residues. CDR1 and CDR2 from the germline V gene are MDHEN and SYDVKM. The V end lost 8 bases, the J end lost 2 bases, and 12 bases lay between the germline ends. Written as DNA, the CDR3 is TGTGCCAGCCAGGATCACCCCAACTATGGCTACACCTTC. As protein: CASQDHPNYGYTF.

With regard to this clone: This specimen includes other DNA sequences encoding the same CDR3. The rearrangement joins TRBV28 to TRBJ1-1; D is unclear. This CDR3 spans 14 amino acids. Trimming removed 6 bases at V and 0 bases at J, with 11 bases between. CDR1 and CDR2 (germline): MDHEN, SYDVKM. The CDR3 region has the DNA TGTGCCAGCAGCTTAGCAGCGATGAACACTGAAGCTTTCTTT. This codes for CASSLAAMNTEAFF.

V gene TRBV30 combines with J gene TRBJ1-3; no definite D call. Germline V gene sequence: CDR1 GTSNPN, CDR2 SVGIG (reference sequence). The CDR3 has 13 amino acids. Trimming left V 5 bases short and J 0 bases short, with 8 bases between. Written as DNA, the CDR3 is TGTGCCTGGGAACGGAACTCTGGAAACACCATATATTTT. This encodes CAWERNSGNTIYF.

The chain couples TRBV27 to TRBJ2-7; D is undetermined. CDR3 length: 13 amino acids. Trimming pared 5 bases from V and 2 bases from J, leaving 10 bases between. Germline V CDR1 and CDR2: MNHEY, SMNVEV (reference sequence). The CDR3 loop reads CASSEQEAYEQYF. CDR3 bases: TGTGCCAGCAGTGAACAAGAAGCCTACGAGCAGTACTTC.

The CDR3 sequence is CAWSVLSGARYEQYF. CDR3 DNA sequence: TGTGCCTGGAGTGTACTGTCAGGGGCCAGGTACGAGCAGTACTTC. J is TRBJ2-7 and V is TRBV30; a weak D match, TRBD1 (6 bases). The germline CDR1 and CDR2 sequences are GTSNPN and SVGIG (reference sequence). The CDR3 loop spans 15 amino acids. V lost 0 bases and J lost 4, with 16 bases in between.

The table lists this clone with a few counts. This chain joins TRBV30 and TRBJ1-1; D remains unclear. V was trimmed by 0 bases and J by 4 bases, leaving 6 bases between them. The CDR3 has 12 amino acids. Germline V gives CDR1 GTSNPN, CDR2 SVGIG (reference sequence). The CDR3 here is CAWSVEGTEAFF. The CDR3 bases are TGTGCCTGGAGTGTGGAAGGCACTGAAGCTTTCTTT.

This chain connects TRBV5-3 to TRBJ2-7; D unclear. Being an ORF, TRBV5-3 has a function that is uncertain. The CDR3 is 10 residues long. The V end was cut by 4 bases, the J end by 6 bases, with 5 bases between. Written as DNA, the CDR3 is TGTGCCAGAAGCCACCTCGAGCAGTACTTC. It specifies CARSHLEQYF.

The chain employs TRBV7-9 and TRBJ2-4, with TRBD1 identical over 10 bases. CDR3 length equals 17 residues. CDR1 and CDR2 from the germline V gene are SEHNR and FQNEAQ (reference sequence). Trimming at V came to 3 bases and at J to 2 bases, leaving 7 bases not matched to a gene. The DNA for the CDR3 is TGTGCCAGCAGCTTCGAAAGACAGGGGGCGACCAAAAACATTCAGTACTTC. Translating it yields CASSFERQGATKNIQYF. Complete variable domain (other parts from reference TRBV7-9 and TRBJ2-4): DTGVSQNPRHKITKRGQNVTFRCDPISEHNRLYWYRQTLGQGPEFLTYFQNEAQLEKSRLLSDRFSAERPKGSFSTLEIQRTEQGDSAMYLCASSFERQGATKNIQYFGAGTRLSVL.